The following is a TCR beta chain sequence with its context. The data derive from a study of monozygotic twins with inflammatory bowel disease. CDR3 length: 14 amino acids. CDR1 ENHRY and CDR2 SYGVKD come from the germline V gene. Each CDR3 protein gets one entry in TCRdb, which reprocessed the 5' RACE reads and gives no DNA. The sample includes 350,000 to 400,000 distinct CDR3 sequences. This clonotype was obtained from a human donor with ulcerative colitis or Crohn's disease, or a healthy co-twin of an affected twin (not recorded which). The V call is TRBV10-3, the J call TRBJ2-7; TCRdb gives TRBD1 as the D gene, but with no DNA this cannot be confirmed. Sequencing was done on a sample of blood. The CDR3 spells CAIKGDRGPGEQYF.